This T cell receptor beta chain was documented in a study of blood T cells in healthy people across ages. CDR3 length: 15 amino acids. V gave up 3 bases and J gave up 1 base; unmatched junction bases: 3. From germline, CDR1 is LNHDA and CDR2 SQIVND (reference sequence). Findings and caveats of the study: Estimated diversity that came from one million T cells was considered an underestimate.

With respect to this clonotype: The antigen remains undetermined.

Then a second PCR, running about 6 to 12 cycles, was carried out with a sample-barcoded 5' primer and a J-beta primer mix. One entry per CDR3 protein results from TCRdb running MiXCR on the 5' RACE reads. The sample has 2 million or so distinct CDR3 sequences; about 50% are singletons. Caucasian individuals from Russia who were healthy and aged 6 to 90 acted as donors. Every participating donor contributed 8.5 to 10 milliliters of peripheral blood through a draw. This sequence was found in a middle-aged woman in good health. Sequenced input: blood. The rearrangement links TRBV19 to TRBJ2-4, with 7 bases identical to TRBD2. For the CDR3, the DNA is TGTGCCAGTAGTATCGACGGGGGGGCCAAAAACATTCAGTACTTC. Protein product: CASSIDGGAKNIQYF. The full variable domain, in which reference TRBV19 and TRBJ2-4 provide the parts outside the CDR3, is DGGITQSPKYLFRKEGQNVTLSCEQNLNHDAMYWYRQDPGQGLRLIYYSQIVNDFQKGDIAEGYSVSREKKESFPLTVTSAQKNPTAFYLCASSIDGGAKNIQYFGAGTRLSVL.